This TCR beta chain was recovered during a study of blood T cells in healthy people across ages. For the study at large: About one barcoded beta molecule per two T cells was the capture yield of template switching.

Through a sample-barcoded 5' primer and a J-beta primer mix, a second PCR was run for roughly 7 to 12 cycles. Every cDNA molecule bore a tag from a template-switch adaptor containing 12 random nucleotides. TCRdb redid the calling of the 5' RACE reads with MiXCR, one entry per CDR3 protein. The table has approximately 830,000 distinct CDR3 sequences, approximately 59% seen once. The length of the CDR3 is 14 residues. Trimming removed 2 bases at V and 4 bases at J, with 11 bases between. The germline V gene has CDR1 PRHDT and CDR2 FYEKMQ (reference sequence). Total RNA, at least 6 micrograms per sample, came from PBMCs. Details on this clonotype: Its antigen is currently unknown.

Regarding the study as a whole: TCR beta diversity was tightly associated with the proportion of naive T cells.

Input material: blood. This TCR was sampled from a man between 25 and 39 years old in good health. V gene TRBV13 combines with J gene TRBJ1-2; possible D gene TRBD1, 6 bases. The CDR3 reads CASSLHRDIYGYTF. Here the CDR3 DNA reads TGTGCCAGCAGCTTACACAGGGATATCTATGGCTACACCTTC.